The 9 T cell receptor beta chains below come from one sample, sequenced in a study of blood T cell repertoires in COVID-19. Measured with immunoSEQ multiplex PCR; TCRdb has only the in-frame clones, and not every one. The sample lists 140,000 to 150,000 clones, roughly four fifths occurring once. Sample: peripheral blood. These receptors came from a human donor with acute or convalescent COVID-19. The donor label of this sample is uncertain.

J is TRBJ2-1 and V is TRBV6-5; 9 nucleotides line up with TRBD2. Germline assignment: CDR1 MNHEY and CDR2 SVGAGI. The V gene end was trimmed by 6 bases and the J gene end by 7 bases; junction bases not matched to a gene: 10. The CDR3 totals 15 residues. The CDR3 loop is CASRPPAGGRNEQFF. For the CDR3, the DNA is TGTGCCAGCAGGCCTCCGGCGGGGGGGCGGAATGAGCAGTTCTTC.

The gene calls are TRBV25-1 and TRBJ2-5, with TRBD1 matching over 7 bases. V gave up 0 bases and J gave up 4 bases; unmatched junction bases: 2. This CDR3 is 14 amino acids long. Germline V CDR1 and CDR2: MGHDK, SYGVNS. The CDR3 bases are TGTGCCAGCAGTGAATATGCAGGGGGAGAGACCCAGTACTTC. Amino acids: CASSEYAGGETQYF.

The gene calls are TRBV2 and TRBJ1-6, with D unclear. Germline V gives CDR1 SNHLY, CDR2 FYNNEI. Trimming pared 9 bases from V and 7 bases from J, leaving 10 bases between. This CDR3 has 12 amino acids. The DNA of the CDR3 is TGTGCCAGTAGGAGGGAGAATTCACCCCTCCACTTT. Amino acids: CASRRENSPLHF.

This clone was counted a few times. The rearrangement links TRBV20-1 to TRBJ2-1, with D perhaps matching TRBD1 (5 bases). Trimming shortened V by 6 bases and J by 13 bases, and 16 bases separated the two germline ends. Germline CDR1 DFQATT, CDR2 SNEGSKA (reference sequence). The CDR3 extends over 11 amino acids. CDR3 sequence reads: CSAQGFRVQFF. In DNA, the CDR3 is TGCAGTGCCCAGGGATTCAGGGTACAGTTCTTC.

The chain joins TRBV19 to TRBJ2-5, with 8 bases that match TRBD1. Germline V gene sequence: CDR1 LNHDA, CDR2 SQIVND (reference sequence). The J segment lost 4 bases and the V segment lost 0 bases, leaving 7 bases of the junction unmatched. The CDR3 spans 16 residues. The CDR3 sequence: CASSIDRGRGLETQYF. DNA for the CDR3: TGTGCCAGTAGTATAGATCGGGGCAGGGGGCTAGAGACCCAGTACTTC.

V usage is TRBV13 and J usage is TRBJ1-1, with 7 bases identical to TRBD1. Germline V gene lookup returns CDR1 PRHDT and CDR2 FYEKMQ (reference sequence). V shed 4 bases, J shed 4 bases, and the junction held 24 bases outside the gene matches. The CDR3 is made up of 20 amino acids. CDR3 sequence reads: CASSSQLPYLNRGSGTEAFF. The CDR3 DNA is TGTGCCAGCAGCTCCCAGCTACCCTACCTGAACAGGGGAAGTGGCACTGAAGCTTTCTTT.

This sequence joins TRBV6-6 and TRBJ2-5, with a weak D call TRBD2 (7 bases). Germline CDR1 and CDR2: MNHNY and SVGAGI (reference sequence). This CDR3 comprises 15 residues. V shed 4 bases and J shed 0 bases, with 12 bases lying between them. CDR3 in DNA: TGTGCCAGCAGTTTGGGGGGGCTGTACCAAGAGACCCAGTACTTC. This codes for CASSLGGLYQETQYF.

This clone came up a few times. This chain joins TRBV2 and TRBJ2-7; TRBD1 matches 9 bases. Germline V CDR1 and CDR2: SNHLY, FYNNEI. This CDR3 has 14 amino acids. After removal of 9 bases from V and 7 bases from J, the junction contained 13 bases not matched to a gene. The CDR3 DNA follows: TGTGCCAGAGGACAGGGGTTCCAGAGGGGGGAGCAGTACTTC. Its protein product is CARGQGFQRGEQYF.

This clone appeared once. The chain combines TRBV23-1 with TRBJ1-4, with 9 positions matching TRBD1. TRBV23-1 is an ORF; its function is uncertain. CDR3 length: 17 amino acids. The V and J ends lost 3 bases and 5 bases, in that order; junction bases with no gene match: 10. DNA for the CDR3: TGCGCCAGCAGTCACCGCCTTACAGGGGGCCCAAATGAAAAACTGTTTTTT. Its translation: CASSHRLTGGPNEKLFF.